This TCR beta chain was found in a study of shared clonotypes between healthy human individuals. Study findings and constraints: Several donors showed sharing of about 4.8% of naive CD4 clonotypes.

The CDR3 sequence is 13 residues long. V shed 0 bases and J shed 11 bases, with 13 bases lying between them. Germline loops: CDR1 SGHVS, CDR2 FQNEAQ. Authors' analysis steps: ImmunoSEQ output held junction-only sequences without quality scores, so filtering differed. Measured with immunoSEQ multiplex PCR; TCRdb has only the in-frame clones, and not every one. Clone size and V and J calls were adopted from that table, with D and trimming inferred from the DNA. Here the sample spans a few million clones, roughly 95% being singletons. In the case of this clone: The antigen is not known.

Naivety among CD8 cells was defined by CD45RO negativity and positive CCR7 selection, thereby excluding terminally differentiated effector memory CD45RA+ cells. Those who donated were healthy HIV-negative adults, with no recent acute infections or vaccinations reported. The J gene is TRBJ1-2, the V gene TRBV7-8, with D maybe TRBD1 (5 bases). The sample consisted of naive CD8+ T cells from PBMCs. This TCR derives from a man younger than 35 in good health. Some clones in this sample may be carry-over from other donors' samples. The CDR3 coding sequence is TGTGCCAGCAGCTTAGCCGGGGGACCAGGGTACACCTTC. Protein: CASSLAGGPGYTF. The full variable domain, rest sourced from reference TRBV7-8 and TRBJ1-2, is GAGVSQSPRYKVAKRGQDVALRCDPISGHVSLFWYQQALGQGPEFLTYFQNEAQLDKSGLPSDRFFAERPEGSVSTLKIQRTQQEDSAVYLCASSLAGGPGYTFGSGTRLTVV.